Sequencing of this TCR beta chain was carried out in a study of Graves' ophthalmopathy and Graves' hyperthyroidism. This clonotype was detected only a few times. Its cognate antigen is unknown. The hyperthyroidism patients had a new diagnosis of under 2 months' duration and were aged 18 to 65. Germline V gene lookup returns CDR1 SGHRS and CDR2 YFSETQ. CDR3 length equals 14 residues. V lost 2 bases to trimming and J lost 4 bases; unmatched junction nucleotides: 5. Overall study results and limits: Built on 13 signatures, a model told ophthalmopathy apart from stable hyperthyroidism with approximately 85% sensitivity and over 80% specificity. Appearing in blood as well were most expanded thyroid clonotypes above 0.001 frequency.

The authors amplified TCR beta CDR3 regions from RNA transcripts. Scientists carried out first-round RT-PCR using HTBI primers and then a second-round multiplex PCR. TCRdb re-called the multiplex PCR reads with MiXCR, one entry per CDR3 protein. Among some 1.1 million distinct CDR3 sequences, approximately 35% were seen once, and the ten largest hold 11%. This TCR derives from an adult man with Graves' hyperthyroidism. Sequences were obtained from peripheral blood or thyroid tissue (not recorded which). The chain uses TRBV5-1 and TRBJ2-5; 7 bases match TRBD1. CDR3 coding DNA: TGCGCCAGCAGCTTACGACAGGGCCGAGAGACCCAGTACTTC. It encodes CASSLRQGRETQYF.